The 19 T cell receptor beta chains below were found in one sample sequenced in a study of regulatory T cells in long-lasting Graves disease. The sample's time point: newly diagnosed GD, antithyroid drugs for less than 3 months. The TCR library used RNA extracted from PBMCs. Libraries of TCR beta came from iRepertoire HTBI primers plus Arm-PCR of CDR3 regions. TCRdb used MiXCR to reprocess the multiplex PCR reads, holding one entry per CDR3 protein. The table records about 200,000 distinct CDR3 sequences, around 20% of them present only once. The sample also formed part of further work on T cells in Graves' hyperthyroidism and ophthalmopathy.

Source: peripheral blood mononuclear cells (PBMCs), taken at new diagnosis, from a patient treated with antithyroid drugs. All receptors come from a woman aged 25 to 39 with Graves disease.

This clonotype was recorded at least ten times. The chain uses TRBV11-2 and TRBJ1-1; 11 bases are a match to TRBD1. Germline V CDR1 and CDR2: SGHAT, FQNNGV. The CDR3 extends over 14 amino acids. J gave up 4 bases and V 6 bases, and 4 bases lay outside the gene matches. The CDR3 DNA is TGTGCCAGCAGTCGGGACAGGGGGGGCACTGAAGCTTTCTTT. This codes for CASSRDRGGTEAFF.

This clonotype was seen ten or more times. The rearrangement uses TRBV7-8 and TRBJ2-1; D gene unclear. Germline CDR1 reads SGHVS; CDR2 reads FQNEAQ. Trimming pared 1 base from V and 2 bases from J, leaving 12 bases between. CDR3 length: 16 amino acids. Here the CDR3 reads CASSLGPPEAYNEQFF. CDR3 sequence (DNA): TGTGCCAGCAGCTTAGGCCCGCCGGAAGCCTACAATGAGCAGTTCTTC.

This clonotype has a count of ten or more. The V gene is TRBV15, the J gene TRBJ1-6; a weak D match, TRBD1 (6 bases). Germline V gene data show CDR1 as LNHNV and CDR2 as YYDKDF (reference sequence). The CDR3 runs to 17 residues. Between the trimmed V and J ends, which lost 1 base and 6 bases, there was a span of 16 bases. The CDR3, as DNA: TGTGCCACCAGCAGAGTAGTCCAGGGGACCTTTAATTCACCCCTCCACTTT. Its translation is CATSRVVQGTFNSPLHF.

This clonotype was observed many times. At one end, the junction sequence differs from germline, possibly due to a read error. The V gene is TRBV7-6, the J gene TRBJ2-5; the match to TRBD1 covers 8 bases. Germline V gene lookup returns CDR1 SGHVS and CDR2 FNYEAQ. This CDR3 has 19 amino acids. The DNA for the CDR3 is TGTGCCAGCAGGTTAGGAGTGGGACAGGTCCCTCGCTCGCAAGAGACCCAGTACTTC. This encodes CASRLGVGQVPRSQETQYF.

This CDR3 reads CASSFRLEETQYF. The CDR3 nucleotides read TGTGCCAGCAGTTTTCGGCTAGAGGAGACCCAGTACTTC. This chain joins TRBV28 and TRBJ2-5; D is unresolved. This CDR3 spans 13 amino acids. Germline-derived CDR1 and CDR2 are MDHEN and SYDVKM. V lost 3 bases, J lost 5 bases, and 10 bases lay in between.

The chain is built from TRBV7-9 and TRBJ1-4; possible D gene TRBD1, 5 bases. Germline CDR1 reads SEHNR; CDR2 reads FQNEAQ (reference sequence). CDR3 length equals 14 residues. Trimming took 4 bases from V and 8 from J, leaving 14 bases between them. CDR3 coding DNA: TGTGCCAGCAGCTGGGGGGGTGAGGGCGAAAAACTGTTTTTT. It translates to CASSWGGEGEKLFF.

This clonotype was observed at least ten times. The V and J genes are TRBV11-2 and TRBJ2-7; 7 nucleotides match TRBD1. Germline values: CDR1 SGHAT, CDR2 FQNNGV. The CDR3 sequence is 12 residues long. V lost 3 bases and J lost 6; bases outside the gene matches: 2. The CDR3 coding sequence is TGTGCCAGCAGCTTGGGACAGATCGAGCAGTACTTC. This translates into CASSLGQIEQYF.

Ten or more counts support this clonotype. The V call is TRBV19, the J call TRBJ2-3; TRBD1 matches at 11 bases. Germline V lookup: CDR1 LNHDA, CDR2 SQIVND (reference sequence). The CDR3 covers 16 residues. V shed 1 base, J shed 1 base, and the junction held 1 base outside the gene matches. The CDR3 sequence: CASSIGTGGGTDTQYF. CDR3 DNA sequence: TGTGCCAGTAGTATAGGGACAGGGGGCGGCACAGATACGCAGTATTTT.

This clonotype was detected once. This likely stems from a read error, as it lies one base from a far larger clone. The rearrangement joins TRBV12-3 or TRBV12-4 to TRBJ1-1; 9 nucleotides align to TRBD1. V dropped 5 bases and J dropped 5; count of bases not matched to a gene: 3. The CDR3 has 13 amino acids. CDR3 nucleotides: TGTGCCAGCAGTCGACAGGGGGAGACTGAAGCTTTCTTT. As protein: CASSRQGETEAFF.

This chain uses TRBV2 with TRBJ2-1; no definite D call. The CDR3 is 13 amino acids. CDR1 is SNHLY and CDR2 is FYNNEI in the germline V gene. V lost 7 bases, J lost 9 bases, and 16 bases lay in between. In DNA, the CDR3 is TGTGCCAGCAACCTACGGGTATTGTTTGAGCAGTTCTTC. This translates into CASNLRVLFEQFF. The variable domain in full, with the rest retrieved from reference TRBV2 and TRBJ2-1, is EPEVTQTPSHQVTQMGQEVILRCVPISNHLYFYWYRQILGQKVEFLVSFYNNEISEKSEIFDDQFSVERPDGSNFTLKIRSTKLEDSAMYFCASNLRVLFEQFFGPGTRLTVL.

This clonotype was observed a handful of times. The rearrangement joins TRBV19 to TRBJ1-2, with a weak D call TRBD1 (5 bases). The CDR3 covers 15 residues. The germline gives CDR1 LNHDA, CDR2 SQIVND (reference sequence). With 7 bases removed from V and 0 bases from J, the gap between germline ends came to 15 bases. The CDR3 reads CASIPKRGANYGYTF. The CDR3 DNA follows: TGTGCCAGTATCCCAAAGAGGGGAGCTAACTATGGCTACACCTTC.

This clonotype was seen only a few times. This sequence joins TRBV19 and TRBJ1-5; no firm D call. This CDR3 is 15 amino acids long. CDR1 and CDR2 from the germline V gene are LNHDA and SQIVND (reference sequence). The germline V and J ends were trimmed by 7 bases and 0 bases, with 13 bases remaining between them. The CDR3 DNA reads TGTGCCAGTACGGGTTGGGGTTATAGCAATCAGCCCCAGCATTTT. This gives the protein CASTGWGYSNQPQHF. Combining the CDR3 with reference TRBV19 and TRBJ1-5 gives the whole variable domain DGGITQSPKYLFRKEGQNVTLSCEQNLNHDAMYWYRQDPGQGLRLIYYSQIVNDFQKGDIAEGYSVSREKKESFPLTVTSAQKNPTAFYLCASTGWGYSNQPQHFGDGTRLSIL.

This sequence joins TRBV11-2 and TRBJ1-2, with D unclear. The V end was cut by 4 bases, the J end by 0 bases, with 18 bases between. Germline-derived CDR1 and CDR2 are SGHAT and FQNNGV. This CDR3 is built from 17 residues. CDR3 loop: CASSSLSKTDPNYGYTF. DNA for the CDR3: TGTGCCAGCAGCTCGCTCTCAAAGACGGACCCTAACTATGGCTACACCTTC.

The rearrangement links TRBV6-2 or TRBV6-3 to TRBJ2-7; 8 nucleotides align to TRBD2. This CDR3 has 14 amino acids. V dropped 2 bases and J dropped 2; count of bases not matched to a gene: 2. CDR1 and CDR2 from the germline V gene are MNHEY and SVGEGT. CDR3 bases: TGTGCCAGCAGTTACGGTAGCGGGACCTACGAGCAGTACTTC. Protein: CASSYGSGTYEQYF.

This clonotype was counted ten times or more. The chain carries TRBV7-2 and TRBJ1-5; D possibly corresponds to TRBD1 (5 bases). Germline lookup yields CDR1 SGHTA and CDR2 FQGNSA. This CDR3 has 16 amino acids. Trimming shortened V by 4 bases and J by 4 bases, and 17 bases separated the two germline ends. The CDR3 coding sequence is TGTGCCAGCAGCTCACAGGAGCCCGGAGGGAATCAGCCCCAGCATTTT. It is translated as CASSSQEPGGNQPQHF.

This clonotype has at least ten counts. The chain is built from TRBV2 and TRBJ2-3; D call uncertain. The CDR3 runs to 15 residues. The V end lost 0 bases, the J end lost 6 bases, and 13 bases lay between the germline ends. Per the germline V gene, CDR1 is SNHLY and CDR2 is FYNNEI. The chain's CDR3 is CASSEAGPVWDTQYF. For the CDR3, the DNA is TGTGCCAGCAGTGAAGCTGGTCCGGTCTGGGATACGCAGTATTTT.

This clonotype was found many times. V and J are TRBV7-9 and TRBJ1-2, with TRBD1 matching over 12 bases. Trimming removed 5 bases from V and 7 bases from J; junction bases left unmatched: 2. Germline V gives CDR1 SEHNR, CDR2 FQNEAQ (reference sequence). The CDR3 runs 13 residues. CDR3 in DNA: TGTGCCAGCAGCGCGGGACAGGGGGCTGGCTACACCTTC. It codes for CASSAGQGAGYTF.

This clonotype was counted ten times or more. The V and J genes are TRBV19 and TRBJ1-1; tentative D call: TRBD1 (5 bases). V lost 6 bases, J lost 4 bases, and 9 bases lay in between. Germline V gives CDR1 LNHDA, CDR2 SQIVND (reference sequence). The CDR3 consists of 12 residues. The CDR3 DNA is TGTGCCAGTAGGGTTGGGACCACTGAAGCTTTCTTT. Translation gives CASRVGTTEAFF.

In its sample, this clonotype was seen many times. This chain connects TRBV11-2 to TRBJ2-1; 8 bases map to TRBD1. Unmatched junction bases numbered 5, after V lost 5 bases and J lost 2 bases. Looked up from germline, CDR1 is SGHAT and CDR2 is FQNNGV. The CDR3 runs 15 residues. CDR3 protein: CASSPGTGPYNEQFF. CDR3 nucleotide sequence: TGTGCCAGCAGCCCCGGGACAGGACCCTACAATGAGCAGTTCTTC.